Below, 21 T cell receptor beta chains from the same sample are listed, as sequenced in a study of CD8+ T cells in alopecia areata. Specified treatment: oral pan-JAK inhibitor, 5-10 mg twice daily. RNA was isolated and reverse transcribed to cDNA, the sequencing template. Measured with immunoSEQ multiplex PCR; TCRdb has only the in-frame clones, and not every one. The sample contains about 110,000 clones, less than 70% of which appear only once. The material sequenced was CD4+ T cells sorted from blood, taken at week 24, from a patient treated with tofacitinib. The receptors here all came from a human donor with alopecia areata.

This clone was recorded a few times. The rearrangement uses TRBV4-2 and TRBJ2-5, with TRBD2 identical over 9 bases. Germline assignment: CDR1 LGHNA and CDR2 YNFKEQ. J gave up 5 bases and V 0 bases, and 13 bases lay outside the gene matches. The CDR3 length is 18 residues. The CDR3 reads CASSQEGLAGGLAETQYF. The DNA of the CDR3 is TGTGCCAGCAGCCAAGAAGGTTTGGCGGGGGGGCTTGCGGAGACCCAGTACTTC.

A few counts support this clone. CDR3 sequence: CASSPPSWGVDGYTF. CDR3 bases: TGTGCCAGCTCACCACCGAGTTGGGGAGTCGATGGCTACACCTTC. The V call is TRBV18, the J call TRBJ1-2; no reliable D call. CDR3 length equals 15 residues. Germline V CDR1 and CDR2: KGHSH, LQKENI. The V gene lost 0 bases and the J gene lost 6 bases, with 14 bases spanning the gap.

The rearrangement links TRBV2 to TRBJ1-2; a weak D match, TRBD1 (6 bases). Between the trimmed V and J ends, which lost 6 bases and 8 bases, there was a span of 16 bases. The CDR3 is 13 amino acids. Germline loops: CDR1 SNHLY, CDR2 FYNNEI. This chain's CDR3 is CASSLQGTMGYTF. CDR3 sequence (DNA): TGTGCCAGCAGCTTACAGGGTACCATGGGCTACACCTTC.

A few counts support this clone. The chain employs TRBV7-2 and TRBJ2-3, with D maybe TRBD1 (5 bases). This CDR3 comprises 15 residues. The V end lost 7 bases, the J end lost 1 base, and 15 bases lay between the germline ends. Germline CDR1 and CDR2: SGHTA and FQGNSA. The DNA of the CDR3 is TGTGCCAGCACCCAGGGCGGTCCTCGCACAGATACGCAGTATTTT. This encodes CASTQGGPRTDTQYF.

This clone was counted only a few times. CDR3: CASSQDRSLPLGYTF. The CDR3 nucleotides read TGTGCCAGCAGCCAAGATCGGTCTCTTCCCTTGGGCTACACCTTC. The chain couples TRBV4-2 to TRBJ1-2; no clear D gene. The CDR3 runs 15 residues. Germline values: CDR1 LGHNA, CDR2 YNFKEQ. V was trimmed by 0 bases and J by 8 bases, leaving 16 bases between them.

This clone was seen only a few times. The chain joins TRBV29-1 to TRBJ1-1; D is uncertain. The CDR3 has 13 residues. The germline V and J ends were trimmed by 5 bases and 1 base, with 11 bases remaining between them. Germline V gene sequence: CDR1 SQVTM, CDR2 ANQGSEA. The DNA of the CDR3 is TGCAGCGTTCAAAACCTTAGGAACACTGAAGCTTTCTTT. The encoded protein is CSVQNLRNTEAFF.

This sequence joins TRBV7-9 and TRBJ2-1, with 7 nucleotides matching TRBD1. Per germline, CDR1 SEHNR and CDR2 FQNEAQ (reference sequence). This CDR3 spans 12 amino acids. Trimming took 4 bases from V and 10 from J; bases not matched to a gene: 4. The chain's CDR3 is CASSSQGQEQFF. CDR3 sequence (DNA): TGTGCCAGCAGCTCACAGGGGCAGGAGCAGTTCTTC.

V is TRBV2 and J is TRBJ2-3, with D possibly TRBD2 on 6 matching bases. CDR3 size: 14 residues. Looked up from germline, CDR1 is SNHLY and CDR2 is FYNNEI. Trimming shortened V by 0 bases and J by 12 bases, and 16 bases separated the two germline ends. CDR3 sequence: CASSEAEGATRQYF. CDR3 DNA sequence: TGTGCCAGCAGTGAAGCGGAGGGAGCCACCCGACAGTATTTT.

This clone was seen more than once but under ten times. The genes are TRBV7-7 and TRBJ2-5; D tentatively reads TRBD1 or TRBD2 (5 bases each). Germline values: CDR1 SSHAT, CDR2 FNYEAQ (reference sequence). CDR3 length equals 13 residues. The CDR3 here is CASALGRQETQYF. In DNA form, the CDR3 reads TGTGCTAGCGCTTTGGGGCGCCAAGAGACCCAGTACTTC.

The chain has TRBV6-4 and TRBJ1-1; D gene ambiguous. V was cut by 6 bases and J by 1 base, with 9 bases left in between. Germline V gene data show CDR1 as MRHNA and CDR2 as SNTAGT. The CDR3 contains 13 residues. This chain's CDR3 is CASSRTGNTEAFF. In nucleotides, the CDR3 is TGTGCCAGCAGCCGAACCGGGAACACTGAAGCTTTCTTT.

This clone appeared a single time. V is TRBV11-1 and J is TRBJ2-5; possible D gene TRBD1, 6 bases. The CDR3 runs 15 residues. V lost 5 bases, J lost 0 bases, and 13 bases lay in between. Germline assignment: CDR1 SGHAT and CDR2 FQDESV (reference sequence). CDR3 sequence reads: CASSQGTQYQETQYF. CDR3 in DNA: TGTGCCAGCAGCCAGGGGACACAGTACCAAGAGACCCAGTACTTC.

The chain has TRBV18 and TRBJ1-1, with no clear D. In germline, CDR1 is KGHSH, CDR2 LQKENI. V gave up 2 bases and J gave up 1 base, with 8 bases separating them. The CDR3 covers 14 residues. The CDR3 here is CASSPVSENTEAFF. CDR3 in DNA: TGTGCCAGCTCACCAGTTTCGGAGAACACTGAAGCTTTCTTT.

This chain links TRBV4-2 with TRBJ1-5; TRBD1 matches at 7 bases. Unmatched junction bases numbered 7, after V lost 1 base and J lost 4 bases. Germline loops: CDR1 LGHNA, CDR2 YNFKEQ. This CDR3 region has 16 residues. The CDR3 is CASSQGEGQVNQPQHF. CDR3 sequence (DNA): TGTGCCAGCAGCCAAGGGGAAGGACAGGTGAATCAGCCCCAGCATTTT.

This chain uses TRBV5-4 with TRBJ2-1, with TRBD1 identical over 8 bases. CDR3 length: 15 amino acids. Trimming took 2 bases from V and 0 from J; bases not matched to a gene: 1. CDR1 and CDR2 (germline): SGHNT, YYREEE (reference sequence). The CDR3 DNA sequence: TGTGCCAGCAGCTTCGACAGGGGCTCCTACAATGAGCAGTTCTTC. Its protein product is CASSFDRGSYNEQFF.

The chain uses TRBV2 and TRBJ2-1; weak D call: TRBD1 (6 bases). This CDR3 contains 12 residues. Germline CDR1 reads SNHLY; CDR2 reads FYNNEI. V shed 6 bases and J shed 9 bases, with 12 bases lying between them. The CDR3: CASRTGFGEQFF. CDR3 sequence (DNA): TGTGCCAGCAGGACAGGCTTTGGTGAGCAGTTCTTC.

The sample holds a few counts of this clone. The V and J genes are TRBV2 and TRBJ2-1; TRBD2 agrees at 12 bases. V trimming: 6 bases; J trimming: 5 bases; junction bases outside the gene matches: 5. The CDR3 length is 15 residues. Germline assignment: CDR1 SNHLY and CDR2 FYNNEI. The CDR3 nucleotides read TGTGCCAGCAGATTTCTAGCGGGGGGGGACAATGAGCAGTTCTTC. Translation gives CASRFLAGGDNEQFF.

A single count supports this clone. This sequence joins TRBV11-1 and TRBJ2-7; D ambiguous. Between the trimmed V and J ends, which lost 0 bases and 2 bases, there was a span of 8 bases. The V gene's germline CDR1 is SGHAT and CDR2 FQDESV (reference sequence). The CDR3 runs 14 residues. The CDR3 region has the DNA TGTGCCAGCAGCTTAGCGATCGGCCCCTACGAGCAGTACTTC. Translating gives CASSLAIGPYEQYF.

The chain links TRBV5-4 to TRBJ2-1; 8 bases align to TRBD1. This CDR3 has 15 residues. Unmatched junction bases numbered 1, after V lost 0 bases and J lost 2 bases. The V gene's germline CDR1 is SGHNT and CDR2 YYREEE (reference sequence). The CDR3 DNA sequence: TGTGCCAGCAGCTTGGGGACAGGGCCCTACAATGAGCAGTTCTTC. It codes for CASSLGTGPYNEQFF.

The chain uses TRBV5-1 and TRBJ2-5; 7 bases are shared with TRBD2. V shed 2 bases, J shed 1 base, and the junction held 2 bases outside the gene matches. CDR3 length equals 14 residues. Germline assignment: CDR1 SGHRS and CDR2 YFSETQ. The CDR3 sequence: CASSFGTTQETQYF. Written as DNA, the CDR3 is TGCGCCAGCAGCTTTGGGACTACCCAAGAGACCCAGTACTTC. The entire variable domain, with the rest obtained from reference TRBV5-1 and TRBJ2-5, is as follows: KAGVTQTPRYLIKTRGQQVTLSCSPISGHRSVSWYQQTPGQGLQFLFEYFSETQRNKGNFPGRFSGRQFSNSRSEMNVSTLELGDSALYLCASSFGTTQETQYFGPGTRLLVL.

The chain links TRBV7-2 to TRBJ2-5, with D possibly being TRBD2 (5 bases). Trimming removed 1 base at V and 5 bases at J, with 8 bases between. The CDR3 is 13 residues long. Germline CDR1 and CDR2: SGHTA and FQGNSA. CDR3 sequence reads: CASSLEWEETQYF. The CDR3 bases are TGTGCCAGCAGCTTAGAATGGGAGGAGACCCAGTACTTC.

The V and J genes are TRBV4-1 and TRBJ1-1, with D maybe TRBD1 (6 bases). Trimming cost V 4 bases and J 7 bases, with 16 bases left between them. This CDR3 contains 14 residues. Germline V lookup: CDR1 MGHRA, CDR2 YSYEKL. In DNA form, the CDR3 reads TGCGCCAGCAGCCCCACAGCGGGGGCGGTTGAAGCTTTCTTT. Its protein is CASSPTAGAVEAFF.